This TCR beta chain comes out of a study of OX40 agonist ivuxolimab in advanced cancers. At the level of the study: Every 2 weeks, patients got intravenous ivuxolimab at one of six dose levels (0.01-10 mg/kg).

Anyone with autoimmune disease history or systemic immunosuppression was excluded. Study results and caveats: Near-lowest levels of clonal expansion characterized partial responders at 0.1-3.0 mg/kg. Among T cells, CD8+ cells averaged more expanded clones than CD4+ cells.

The method was immunoSEQ multiplex PCR; TCRdb's version includes in-frame clones alone and lacks a portion of them. The data show under 45,000 clones, approximately 78% seen once. The CDR3 is 16 amino acids. Germline trimming cut 5 bases from V and 5 bases from J; bases unmatched to any gene: 14. Looked up from germline, CDR1 is SEHNR and CDR2 is FQNEAQ (reference sequence). Regarding this clone: Its antigen remains unknown.

The sample consisted of CD4+ or CD8+ T cells sorted from blood, taken in a trial of the OX40 agonist ivuxolimab. V gene TRBV7-9 combines with J gene TRBJ1-1; TRBD1 aligns across 7 bases. The source of this sequence is an adult with an advanced solid tumor such as melanoma, head and neck, liver or kidney cancer. This CDR3 is CASSHGNYRGGTEAFF. In DNA, the CDR3 is TGTGCCAGCAGCCATGGGAACTACAGGGGTGGTACTGAAGCTTTCTTT.